This section outlines one T cell receptor (beta chain) sequence together with its context. This record belongs to a study of blood T cell repertoires in COVID-19. Study information: Samples came from the United States, Italy and Spain, spanning acute and convalescent COVID-19. The cDNA or gDNA used as material had been derived from T cells, B-cell-depleted T cells, or PBMCs.

CDR1 GTSNPN and CDR2 SVGIG come from the germline V gene (reference sequence). V lost 0 bases to trimming and J lost 6 bases; unmatched junction nucleotides: 7. This CDR3 is built from 15 residues. Per the authors' pipeline: Scientists estimated how many nucleated cells there were by amplifying reference gene primers. Profiling relied on immunoSEQ multiplex PCR, and the TCRdb table lists in-frame clones only, not all of them. V, J and clone size are those of that table, while D and trimming were read from the DNA. This table holds approximately 190,000 clones, around four fifths found once. This sequence joins TRBV30 and TRBJ2-2; 7 bases map to TRBD2. The sample consisted of peripheral blood. This TCR derives from an older woman with active or convalescent COVID-19. The CDR3 DNA is TGTGCCTGGAGTGTCGCGGGAGTTTACTCCGGGGAGCTGTTTTTT. Protein sequence: CAWSVAGVYSGELFF.